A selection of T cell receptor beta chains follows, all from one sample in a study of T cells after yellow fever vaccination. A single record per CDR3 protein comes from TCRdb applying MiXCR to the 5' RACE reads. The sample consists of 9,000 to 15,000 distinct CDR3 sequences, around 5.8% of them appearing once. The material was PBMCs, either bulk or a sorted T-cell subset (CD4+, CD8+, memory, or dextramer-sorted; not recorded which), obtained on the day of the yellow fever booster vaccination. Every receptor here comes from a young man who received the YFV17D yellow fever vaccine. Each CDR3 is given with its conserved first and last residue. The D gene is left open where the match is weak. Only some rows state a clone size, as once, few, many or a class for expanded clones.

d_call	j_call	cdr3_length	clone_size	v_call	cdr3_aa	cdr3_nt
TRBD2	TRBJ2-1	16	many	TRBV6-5	CASSYSGLAVYNEQFF	TGTGCCAGCAGTTACTCAGGACTAGCGGTCTACAATGAGCAGTTCTTC
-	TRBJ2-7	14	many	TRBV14	CASSLVLGTYEQYF	TGTGCCAGCAGCCTCGTACTCGGCACCTACGAGCAGTACTTC
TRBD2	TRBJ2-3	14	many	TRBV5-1	CASSLTSGGDTQYF	TGCGCCAGCAGCTTGACATCCGGGGGGGATACGCAGTATTTT
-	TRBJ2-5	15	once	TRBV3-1	CATTRNTKHQETQYF	TGTGCCACCACCCGCAACACCAAACACCAAGAGACCCAGTACTTC
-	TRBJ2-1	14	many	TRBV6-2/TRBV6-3	CASRPGLSKNEQFF	TGTGCCAGCAGACCGGGATTAAGTAAAAATGAGCAGTTCTTC
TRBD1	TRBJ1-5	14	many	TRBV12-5	CASGVGQGPQPQHF	TGTGCTAGTGGTGTCGGACAGGGCCCTCAGCCCCAGCATTTT
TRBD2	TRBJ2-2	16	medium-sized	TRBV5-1	CASSLAGTSGIGELFF	TGCGCCAGCAGCCTGGCCGGGACTAGCGGGATCGGGGAGCTGTTTTTT
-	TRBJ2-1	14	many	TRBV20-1	CSGPGAGALNEQFF	TGCAGTGGGCCAGGGGCGGGAGCGTTGAATGAGCAGTTCTTC
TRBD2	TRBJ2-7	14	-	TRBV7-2	CASSPAGGSYEQYF	TGTGCCAGCAGCCCCGCGGGGGGCTCCTACGAGCAGTACTTC
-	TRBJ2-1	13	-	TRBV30	CAWTRGECNEQFF	TGTGCCTGGACCAGAGGGGAGTGCAATGAGCAGTTCTTC
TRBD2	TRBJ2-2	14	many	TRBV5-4	CASSKGLNTGELFF	TGTGCCAGCAGCAAGGGACTAAACACCGGGGAGCTGTTTTTT
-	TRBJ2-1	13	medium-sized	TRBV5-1	CASSLEQSNEQFF	TGCGCCAGCAGCTTGGAACAGAGTAATGAGCAGTTCTTC
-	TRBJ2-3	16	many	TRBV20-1	CSATIRGRSSTDTQYF	TGCAGTGCGACCATCCGTGGGCGTTCTAGCACAGATACGCAGTATTTT
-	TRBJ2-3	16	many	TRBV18	CASSPQAGLRTDTQYF	TGTGCCAGCTCACCGCAAGCTGGCCTCAGGACAGATACGCAGTATTTT
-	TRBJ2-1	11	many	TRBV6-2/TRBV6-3	CASSSWVEQFF	TGTGCCAGCAGTTCGTGGGTTGAGCAGTTCTTC
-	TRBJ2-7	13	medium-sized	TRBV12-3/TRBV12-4	CASNPTGSHEQYF	TGTGCCAGCAACCCTACGGGTTCCCACGAGCAGTACTTC
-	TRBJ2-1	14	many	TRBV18	CASSPVSLGDEQFF	TGTGCCAGCTCACCAGTCTCGTTAGGAGATGAGCAGTTCTTC
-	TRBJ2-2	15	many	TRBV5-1	CASSPILFNTGELFF	TGCGCCAGCAGCCCTATTTTATTCAACACCGGGGAGCTGTTTTTT
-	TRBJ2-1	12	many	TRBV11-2	CASSEYEGALFF	TGTGCCAGCAGCGAGTATGAGGGAGCACTGTTCTTC
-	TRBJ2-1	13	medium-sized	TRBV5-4	CASSFTAKREQFF	TGTGCCAGCAGCTTTACCGCGAAAAGAGAGCAGTTCTTC
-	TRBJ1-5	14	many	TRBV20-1	CSAGWGDSNQPQHF	TGCAGTGCTGGTTGGGGGGATAGCAATCAGCCCCAGCATTTT
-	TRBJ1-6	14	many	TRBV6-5	CASREGLNNSPLHF	TGTGCCAGCAGGGAGGGTTTGAATAATTCACCCCTCCACTTT
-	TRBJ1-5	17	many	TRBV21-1	CASSKGRTARINQPQHF	TGTGCCAGCAGCAAAGGCCGCACAGCCCGCATCAATCAGCCCCAGCATTTT
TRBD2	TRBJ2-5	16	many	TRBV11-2	CASSLVSSGSWETQYF	TGTGCCAGCAGCTTAGTCTCTAGCGGGAGTTGGGAGACCCAGTACTTC
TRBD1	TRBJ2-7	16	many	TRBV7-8	CASSFPTGGASYEQYF	TGTGCCAGCAGCTTTCCGACAGGGGGAGCATCCTACGAGCAGTACTTC
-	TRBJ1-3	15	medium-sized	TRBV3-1	CASSRGTVSGNTIYF	TGTGCCAGCAGCCGCGGGACGGTCTCTGGAAACACCATATATTTT
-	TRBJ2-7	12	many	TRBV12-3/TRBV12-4	CARRENSYEQYF	TGTGCCAGAAGGGAGAACAGCTACGAGCAGTACTTC
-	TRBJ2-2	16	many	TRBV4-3	CASSQERGLNTGELFF	TGCGCCAGCAGCCAAGAAAGGGGTTTAAACACCGGGGAGCTGTTTTTT
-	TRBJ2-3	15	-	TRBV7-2	CASSPASRAADTQYF	TGTGCCAGCAGCCCTGCGTCGCGGGCAGCAGATACGCAGTATTTT
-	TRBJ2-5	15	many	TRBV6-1	CASSELTVYQETQYF	TGTGCCAGCAGTGAACTGACGGTGTACCAAGAGACCCAGTACTTC
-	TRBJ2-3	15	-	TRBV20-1	CSARVGLGRTDTQYF	TGCAGTGCTAGAGTCGGGTTGGGTCGAACAGATACGCAGTATTTT
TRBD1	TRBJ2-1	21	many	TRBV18	CASSRLQGGDTREIVSNEQFF	TGTGCCAGCTCACGCTTACAGGGGGGCGACACCCGGGAAATAGTGAGCAATGAGCAGTTCTTC
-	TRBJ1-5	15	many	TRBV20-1	CSARPFGGGNQPQHF	TGCAGTGCTAGACCATTTGGGGGAGGCAATCAGCCCCAGCATTTT
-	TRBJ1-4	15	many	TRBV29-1	CSVSKGGSTNEKLFF	TGCAGCGTCTCAAAGGGTGGGTCAACTAATGAAAAACTGTTTTTT
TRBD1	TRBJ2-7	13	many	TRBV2	CASSARQGYEQYF	TGTGCCAGCAGTGCTCGACAGGGGTACGAGCAGTACTTC
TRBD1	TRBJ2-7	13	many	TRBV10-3	CASTHGTAYEQYF	TGTGCCTCCACCCACGGGACAGCCTACGAGCAGTACTTC
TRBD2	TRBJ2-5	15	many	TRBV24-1	CATSAGGRIQETQYF	TGTGCCACCAGTGCCGGCGGGAGGATACAAGAGACCCAGTACTTC
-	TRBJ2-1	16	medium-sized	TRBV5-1	CASSLGGAVTYNEQFF	TGCGCCAGCAGCTTGGGAGGGGCCGTGACCTACAATGAGCAGTTCTTC
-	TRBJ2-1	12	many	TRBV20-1	CSARDDGGEQFF	TGCAGTGCTAGAGATGACGGGGGTGAGCAGTTCTTC
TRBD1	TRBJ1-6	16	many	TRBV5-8	CASSPLDREDNSPLHF	TGTGCCAGCAGCCCCCTGGACAGGGAGGATAATTCACCCCTCCACTTT
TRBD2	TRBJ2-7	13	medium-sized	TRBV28	CATLGGEWNEQYF	TGTGCCACCCTGGGGGGGGAATGGAACGAGCAGTACTTC
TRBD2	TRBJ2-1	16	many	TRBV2	CASSGSGVSSYNEQFF	TGTGCCAGCAGTGGAAGCGGGGTTAGTTCCTACAATGAGCAGTTCTTC
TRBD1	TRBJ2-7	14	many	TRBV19	CASRPGQGSYEQYF	TGTGCCAGTAGGCCGGGACAGGGGTCCTACGAGCAGTACTTC
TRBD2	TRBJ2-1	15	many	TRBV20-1	CSARSLGSGMNEQFF	TGCAGTGCTAGAAGTCTGGGCAGCGGGATGAATGAGCAGTTCTTC
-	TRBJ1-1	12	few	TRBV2	CASRRTASEAFF	TGTGCCAGCCGGAGGACCGCTAGCGAAGCTTTCTTT
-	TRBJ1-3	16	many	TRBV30	CAWSTSVVRSGNTIYF	TGTGCCTGGAGCACCTCCGTGGTCCGGTCTGGAAACACCATATATTTT
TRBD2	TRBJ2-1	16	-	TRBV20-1	CCVWGLAGGLWNEQFF	TGCTGTGTCTGGGGACTAGCGGGAGGCCTCTGGAATGAGCAGTTCTTC
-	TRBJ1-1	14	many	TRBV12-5	CASGKTLAGAEAFF	TGTGCTAGTGGTAAGACCCTCGCCGGGGCTGAAGCTTTCTTT
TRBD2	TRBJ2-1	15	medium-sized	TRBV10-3	CAIRPGTSGFNEQFF	TGTGCCATCAGGCCCGGGACTAGCGGGTTTAATGAGCAGTTCTTC
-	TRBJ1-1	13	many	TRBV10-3	CAISGGFGTEAFF	TGTGCCATCAGCGGGGGATTTGGGACTGAAGCTTTCTTT
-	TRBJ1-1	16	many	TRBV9	CASSVVARVGGTEAFF	TGTGCCAGCAGCGTAGTCGCCAGGGTGGGGGGCACTGAAGCTTTCTTT
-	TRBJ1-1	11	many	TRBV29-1	CSAGRGAEAFF	TGCAGCGCCGGTAGGGGGGCTGAAGCTTTCTTT
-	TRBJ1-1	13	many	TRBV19	CASSTVAGTKAFF	TGTGCCAGTAGTACCGTAGCGGGGACGAAAGCTTTCTTT
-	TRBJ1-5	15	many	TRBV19	CASIQKVNRNQPQHF	TGTGCCAGTATCCAGAAGGTGAATAGGAACCAGCCCCAGCATTTT